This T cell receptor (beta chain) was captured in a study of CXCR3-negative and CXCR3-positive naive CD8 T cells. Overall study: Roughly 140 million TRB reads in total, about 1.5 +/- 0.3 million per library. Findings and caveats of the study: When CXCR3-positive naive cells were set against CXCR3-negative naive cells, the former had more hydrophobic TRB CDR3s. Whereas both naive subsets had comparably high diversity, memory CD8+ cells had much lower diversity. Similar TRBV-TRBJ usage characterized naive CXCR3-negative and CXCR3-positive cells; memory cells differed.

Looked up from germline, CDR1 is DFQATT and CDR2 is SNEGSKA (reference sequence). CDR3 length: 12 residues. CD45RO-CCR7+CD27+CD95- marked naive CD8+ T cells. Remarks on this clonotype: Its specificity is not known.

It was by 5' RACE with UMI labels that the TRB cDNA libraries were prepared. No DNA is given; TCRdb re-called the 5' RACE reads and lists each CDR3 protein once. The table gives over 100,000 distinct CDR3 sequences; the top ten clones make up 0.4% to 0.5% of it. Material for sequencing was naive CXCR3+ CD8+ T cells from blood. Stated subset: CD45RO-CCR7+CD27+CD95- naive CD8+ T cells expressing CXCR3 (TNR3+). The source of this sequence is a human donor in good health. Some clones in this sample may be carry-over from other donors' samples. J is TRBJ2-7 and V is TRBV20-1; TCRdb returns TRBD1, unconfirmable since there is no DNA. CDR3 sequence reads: CSAKTGAYEQYF.